A single sample gave rise to the 11 T cell receptor beta chains below, sequenced in a study of graft-versus-host responses after intestinal transplantation. These TCRs are of unknown antigen specificity. Sequenced by immunoSEQ multiplex PCR; TCRdb stores in-frame clones only, minus some. The sample carries about 89,000 clones, around 93% recorded once. Sequences were derived from unstimulated CD8+ T cells sorted from spleen or lymph node cells, sampled before intestinal transplant. The receptor set was obtained from a human donor who received an intestinal transplant.

This clone was detected only a few times. This rearrangement joins TRBV5-6 to TRBJ1-1; perhaps TRBD1 as D (5 bases). V was shortened by 0 bases and J by 10 bases, with 16 bases between the two germline ends. This CDR3 has 14 residues. The germline CDR1 and CDR2 sequences are SGHDT and YYEEEE. The CDR3 DNA follows: TGTGCCAGCAGCTTGGAGGCGGGACTCAATGGAGCTTTCTTT. It translates to CASSLEAGLNGAFF.

V is TRBV27 and J is TRBJ2-5; 12 nucleotides agree with TRBD2. The germline gives CDR1 MNHEY, CDR2 SMNVEV (reference sequence). This CDR3 comprises 15 residues. With 5 bases clipped from V and 5 bases from J, the junction kept 6 bases outside the gene matches. The CDR3 DNA follows: TGTGCCAGCAGTGTAACTAGCGGGGGGTATGAGACCCAGTACTTC. Translated: CASSVTSGGYETQYF.

The chain carries TRBV18 and TRBJ2-1, with a weak D call TRBD2 (8 bases). The V end was cut by 0 bases, the J end by 8 bases, with 35 bases between. The CDR3 contains 22 residues. Per the germline V gene, CDR1 is KGHSH and CDR2 is LQKENI. The CDR3 loop reads CASSPPPRGGLLSGGPIYEQFF. In nucleotides, the CDR3 is TGTGCCAGCTCACCACCCCCCCGAGGGGGCCTCCTCAGCGGGGGACCTATCTATGAGCAGTTCTTC.

The chain combines TRBV25-1 with TRBJ2-7, with 9 nucleotides matching TRBD2. Germline V gene lookup returns CDR1 MGHDK and CDR2 SYGVNS. J gave up 5 bases and V 7 bases, and 18 bases lay outside the gene matches. The CDR3 contains 17 residues. CDR3 protein: CASIPNRPGGGDDEQYF. CDR3 nucleotide sequence: TGTGCCAGCATTCCCAACCGTCCGGGCGGGGGGGACGACGAGCAGTACTTC.

The chain recombines TRBV27 with TRBJ2-1; D gene unclear. Germline CDR1 reads MNHEY; CDR2 reads SMNVEV (reference sequence). The V end was cut by 2 bases, the J end by 0 bases, with 8 bases between. The CDR3 loop spans 15 amino acids. The CDR3 DNA reads TGTGCCAGCAGTTTAAGCCGGAGCTCCTACAATGAGCAGTTCTTC. Its protein product is CASSLSRSSYNEQFF.

The J gene is TRBJ2-1, the V gene TRBV9; 7 bases line up with TRBD2. Germline V gene lookup returns CDR1 SGDLS and CDR2 YYNGEE. The CDR3 sequence is 13 residues long. V was clipped by 0 bases and J by 10 bases; unmatched bases: 4. CDR3 sequence: CASSVGSGGEQFF. The CDR3 bases are TGTGCCAGCAGCGTAGGGTCGGGGGGAGAGCAGTTCTTC.

CDR3 in DNA: TGTGCCAGCAGCCTCGGAGGGGACCTCACAGATACGCAGTATTTT. This sequence encodes CASSLGGDLTDTQYF. This chain uses TRBV5-6 with TRBJ2-3; possible D gene TRBD2, 6 bases. This CDR3 is built from 15 residues. CDR1 SGHDT and CDR2 YYEEEE come from the germline V gene. V dropped 4 bases and J dropped 2 bases, with 14 bases sitting between them.

This chain connects TRBV4-3 to TRBJ1-1; maybe TRBD1 (5 bases). Germline values: CDR1 LGHNA, CDR2 YSLEER. The V end was cut by 0 bases, the J end by 0 bases, with 5 bases between. The CDR3 extends over 14 amino acids. The CDR3, as DNA: TGCGCCAGCAGCCAAGAGGACATGAACACTGAAGCTTTCTTT. Encoded protein: CASSQEDMNTEAFF.

The rearrangement uses TRBV7-6 and TRBJ2-1, with 10 bases that match TRBD2. This CDR3 has 16 amino acids. Per the germline V gene, CDR1 is SGHVS and CDR2 is FNYEAQ. With 5 bases clipped from V and 5 bases from J, the junction kept 9 bases outside the gene matches. This chain's CDR3 is CASSKQIAGGHNEQFF. CDR3 bases: TGTGCCAGCAGCAAACAGATAGCGGGGGGCCACAATGAGCAGTTCTTC. Drawing the rest from reference TRBV7-6 and TRBJ2-1, the complete variable domain is GAGVSQSPRYKVTKRGQDVALRCDPISGHVSLYWYRQALGQGPEFLTYFNYEAQQDKSGLPNDRFSAERPEGSISTLTIQRTEQRDSAMYRCASSKQIAGGHNEQFFGPGTRLTVL.

The chain links TRBV4-3 to TRBJ2-7; a weak D match, TRBD1 (6 bases). Germline V lookup: CDR1 LGHNA, CDR2 YSLEER. Trimming removed 0 bases from V and 3 bases from J, with 9 bases in between. This CDR3 region has 14 residues. CDR3 in DNA: TGCGCCAGCAGCCAAGAACAGGGTGTCTACGAGCAGTACTTC. Amino acid sequence: CASSQEQGVYEQYF.

The chain links TRBV7-6 to TRBJ2-1; D perhaps matches TRBD2 (7 bases). The germline V gene has CDR1 SGHVS and CDR2 FNYEAQ. Trimming removed 1 base from V and 7 bases from J, with 14 bases in between. The CDR3 contains 15 residues. The CDR3 spells CASSLVDGGPNEQFF. In DNA, the CDR3 is TGTGCCAGCAGCTTAGTTGACGGGGGGCCTAATGAGCAGTTCTTC.